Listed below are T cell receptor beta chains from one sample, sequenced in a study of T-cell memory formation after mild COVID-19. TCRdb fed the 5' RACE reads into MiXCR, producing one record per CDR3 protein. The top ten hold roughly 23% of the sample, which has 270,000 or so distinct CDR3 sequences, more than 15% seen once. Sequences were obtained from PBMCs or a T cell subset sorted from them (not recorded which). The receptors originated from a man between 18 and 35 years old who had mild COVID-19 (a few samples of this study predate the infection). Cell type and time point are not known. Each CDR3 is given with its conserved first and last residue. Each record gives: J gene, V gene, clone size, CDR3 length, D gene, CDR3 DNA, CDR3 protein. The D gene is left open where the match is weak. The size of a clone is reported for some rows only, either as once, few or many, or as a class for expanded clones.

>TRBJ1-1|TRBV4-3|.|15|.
TGCGCCAGCAGCCGCCTGGGATTTATCGGAGAGGAAGCTTTCTTT
CASSRLGFIGEEAFF
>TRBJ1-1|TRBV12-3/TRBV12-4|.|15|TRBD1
TGTGCCAGCAGTCCTATCCCAGGGGGACCCACTGAAGCTTTCTTT
CASSPIPGGPTEAFF
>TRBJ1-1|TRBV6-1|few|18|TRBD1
TGTGCCAGCAGTGAAGACCCATTTCAGACAGGGTTTAACACTGAAGCTTTCTTT
CASSEDPFQTGFNTEAFF
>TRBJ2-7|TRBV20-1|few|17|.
TGCAGTGCTACCTCACTTTTGGTAACTTGGGGGTCCTACGAGCAGTACTTC
CSATSLLVTWGSYEQYF
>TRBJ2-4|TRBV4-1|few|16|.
TGCGCCAGCAGCCAAGTGGGAGGCATAGCCAAAAACATTCAGTACTTC
CASSQVGGIAKNIQYF
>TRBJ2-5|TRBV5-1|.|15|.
TGCGCCAGCAGCTTGGGGGGGGTGTACCAAGAGACCCAGTACTTC
CASSLGGVYQETQYF
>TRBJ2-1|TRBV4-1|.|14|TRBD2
TGCGCCAGCAGCACAACTAGCGGGGCGGGTGAGCAGTTCTTC
CASSTTSGAGEQFF
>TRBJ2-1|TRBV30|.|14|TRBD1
TGTGCCTTTAGTCGGGACAGCTCCTACAATGAGCAGTTCTTC
CAFSRDSSYNEQFF
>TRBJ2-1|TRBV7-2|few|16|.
TGTGCCAGCAGCTACCGGGCCCCATTCTCTGGCAATGAGCAGTTCTTC
CASSYRAPFSGNEQFF
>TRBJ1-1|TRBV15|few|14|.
TGTGCCACCAGCAGAGCCTCGGTACAGGGAGACGCTTTCTTT
CATSRASVQGDAFF
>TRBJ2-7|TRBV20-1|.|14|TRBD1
TGCAGTGCCGGGCGGGGACAGGGCCCCTACGAGCAGTACTTC
CSAGRGQGPYEQYF
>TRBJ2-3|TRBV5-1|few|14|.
TGCGCCAGCAGGTGGCAGGGGAAGGGGGATACGCAGTATTTT
CASRWQGKGDTQYF
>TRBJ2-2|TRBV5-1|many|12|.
TGCGCCAGCAGCCGATGGTCCGGGGAGCTGTTTTTT
CASSRWSGELFF
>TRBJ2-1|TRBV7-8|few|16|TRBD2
TGTGCCAGCAGCGCGACTAGCTCTAGCTCCTACAATGAGCAGTTCTTC
CASSATSSSSYNEQFF
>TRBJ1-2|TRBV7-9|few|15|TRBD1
TGTGCCAGCAGCTTAGCCCAGGGGGTTGTGGGCGGCTACACCTTC
CASSLAQGVVGGYTF
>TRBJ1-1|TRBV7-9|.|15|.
TGTGCCAGCAGCTTATCAGGGGTGAAGAACACTGAAGCTTTCTTT
CASSLSGVKNTEAFF
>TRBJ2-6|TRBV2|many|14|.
TGTGCCAGCAGCCCCGACTCTGGGGCCAACGTCCTGACTTTC
CASSPDSGANVLTF
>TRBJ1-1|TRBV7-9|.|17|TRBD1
TGTGCCAGCAGCTACCAGTATACAGGGGCCGCGAACACTGAAGCTTTCTTT
CASSYQYTGAANTEAFF
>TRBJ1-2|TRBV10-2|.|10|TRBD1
TGCGCCAGCAGGGGGACAGCCATTACCTTC
CASRGTAITF
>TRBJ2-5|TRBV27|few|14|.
TGTGCCAGCAGTTTAAACGATGGTGGAGAGACCCAGTACTTC
CASSLNDGGETQYF
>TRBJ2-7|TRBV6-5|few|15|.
TGTGCCAGCAGTTACTCGTCCAGGGGCCCCTACGAGCAGTACTTC
CASSYSSRGPYEQYF
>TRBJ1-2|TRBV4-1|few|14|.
TGCGCCAGCAGCCAAGATATGGGGGGGGACGGCTACACCTTC
CASSQDMGGDGYTF
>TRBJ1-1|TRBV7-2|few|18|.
TGTGCCAGCATTTCTGGGGTAATGGGGACTTCCCCGGGGACTGAAGCTTTCTTT
CASISGVMGTSPGTEAFF
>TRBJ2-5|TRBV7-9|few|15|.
TGTGCCAGCAGCCCCCGGGTGCAGGGGACCGAGACCCAGTACTTC
CASSPRVQGTETQYF